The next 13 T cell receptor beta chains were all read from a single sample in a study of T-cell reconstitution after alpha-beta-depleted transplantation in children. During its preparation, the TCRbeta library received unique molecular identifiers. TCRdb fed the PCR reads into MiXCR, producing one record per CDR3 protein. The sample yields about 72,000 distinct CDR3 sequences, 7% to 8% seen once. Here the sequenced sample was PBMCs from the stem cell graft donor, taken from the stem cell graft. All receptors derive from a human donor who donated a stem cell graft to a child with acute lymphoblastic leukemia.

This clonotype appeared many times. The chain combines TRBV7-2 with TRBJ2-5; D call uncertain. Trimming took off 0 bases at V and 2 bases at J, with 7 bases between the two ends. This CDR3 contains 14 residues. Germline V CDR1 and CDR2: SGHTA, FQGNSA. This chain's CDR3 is CASSLAALQETQYF. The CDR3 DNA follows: TGTGCCAGCAGCTTAGCGGCCTTGCAAGAGACCCAGTACTTC.

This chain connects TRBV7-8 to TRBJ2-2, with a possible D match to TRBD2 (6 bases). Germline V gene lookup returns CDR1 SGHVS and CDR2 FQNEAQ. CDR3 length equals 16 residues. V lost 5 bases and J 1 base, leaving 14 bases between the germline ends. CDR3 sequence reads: CASSPKGSGNTGELFF. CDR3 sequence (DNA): TGTGCCAGCAGCCCAAAGGGTAGCGGGAACACCGGGGAGCTGTTTTTT. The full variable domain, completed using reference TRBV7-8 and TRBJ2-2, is GAGVSQSPRYKVAKRGQDVALRCDPISGHVSLFWYQQALGQGPEFLTYFQNEAQLDKSGLPSDRFFAERPEGSVSTLKIQRTQQEDSAVYLCASSPKGSGNTGELFFGEGSRLTVL.

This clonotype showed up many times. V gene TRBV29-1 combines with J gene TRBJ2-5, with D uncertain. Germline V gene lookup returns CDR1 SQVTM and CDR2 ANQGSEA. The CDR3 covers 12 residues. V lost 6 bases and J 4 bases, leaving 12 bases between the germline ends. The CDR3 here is CSVQQWGETQYF. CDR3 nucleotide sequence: TGCAGCGTCCAACAGTGGGGAGAGACCCAGTACTTC. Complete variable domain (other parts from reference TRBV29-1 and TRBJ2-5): SAVISQKPSRDICQRGTSLTIQCQVDSQVTMMFWYRQQPGQSLTLIATANQGSEATYESGFVIDKFPISRPNLTFSTLTVSNMSPEDSSIYLCSVQQWGETQYFGPGTRLLVL.

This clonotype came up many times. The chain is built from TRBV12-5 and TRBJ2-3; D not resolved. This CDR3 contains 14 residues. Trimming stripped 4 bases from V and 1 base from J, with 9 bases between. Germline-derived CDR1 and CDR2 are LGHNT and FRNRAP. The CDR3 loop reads CASGWFLGTDTQYF. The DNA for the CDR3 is TGTGCTAGTGGTTGGTTTCTCGGCACAGATACGCAGTATTTT.

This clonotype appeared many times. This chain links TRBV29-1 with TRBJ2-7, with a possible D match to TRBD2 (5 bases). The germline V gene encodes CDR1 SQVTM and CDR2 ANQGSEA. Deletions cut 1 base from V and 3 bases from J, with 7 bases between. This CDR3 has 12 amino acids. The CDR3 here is CSVEVGSYEQYF. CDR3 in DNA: TGCAGCGTTGAAGTGGGGAGCTACGAGCAGTACTTC.

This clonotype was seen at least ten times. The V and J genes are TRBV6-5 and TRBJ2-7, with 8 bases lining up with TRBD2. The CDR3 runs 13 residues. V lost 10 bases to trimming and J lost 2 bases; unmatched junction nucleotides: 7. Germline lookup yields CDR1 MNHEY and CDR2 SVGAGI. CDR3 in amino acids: CATEGTRTYEQYF. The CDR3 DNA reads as TGTGCCACCGAGGGGACTAGGACCTACGAGCAGTACTTC.

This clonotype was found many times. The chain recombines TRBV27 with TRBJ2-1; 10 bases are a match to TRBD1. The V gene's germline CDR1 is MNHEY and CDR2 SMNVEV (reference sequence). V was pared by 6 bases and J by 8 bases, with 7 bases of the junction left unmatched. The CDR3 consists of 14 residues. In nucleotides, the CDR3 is TGTGCCAGCAGACGGGGACAGGGGCTTTATGAGCAGTTCTTC. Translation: CASRRGQGLYEQFF.

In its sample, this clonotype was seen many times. The CDR3 DNA is TGTGCCAGCAGCCTGTTGACTAGCGTCCATGAGCAGTTCTTC. Its translation: CASSLLTSVHEQFF. The genes are TRBV12-3 or TRBV12-4 and TRBJ2-1; 8 bases match TRBD2. The V and J ends lost 6 bases and 8 bases, in that order; junction bases with no gene match: 9. The CDR3 length is 14 residues.

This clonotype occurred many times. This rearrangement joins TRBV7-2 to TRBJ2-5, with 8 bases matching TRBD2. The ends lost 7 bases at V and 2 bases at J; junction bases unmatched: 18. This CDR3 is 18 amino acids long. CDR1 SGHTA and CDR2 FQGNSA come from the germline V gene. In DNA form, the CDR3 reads TGTGCCAGCACCCTCCATACACTAGCGGCCCCGTGGCAAGAGACCCAGTACTTC. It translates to CASTLHTLAAPWQETQYF.

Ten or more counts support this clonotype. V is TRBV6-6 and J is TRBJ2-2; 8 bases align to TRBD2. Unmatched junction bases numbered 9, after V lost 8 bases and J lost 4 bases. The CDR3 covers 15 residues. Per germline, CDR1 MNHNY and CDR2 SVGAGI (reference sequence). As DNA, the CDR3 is TGTGCCAGCTACTCGGGGGGGATAATCACCGGGGAGCTGTTTTTT. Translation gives CASYSGGIITGELFF.

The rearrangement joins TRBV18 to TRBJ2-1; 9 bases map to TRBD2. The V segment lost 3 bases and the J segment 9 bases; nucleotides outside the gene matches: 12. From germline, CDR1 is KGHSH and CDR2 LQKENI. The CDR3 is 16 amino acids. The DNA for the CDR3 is TGTGCCAGCTCACCCCTGACTAGCGGAGGGGGAGGTGAGCAGTTCTTC. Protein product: CASSPLTSGGGGEQFF.

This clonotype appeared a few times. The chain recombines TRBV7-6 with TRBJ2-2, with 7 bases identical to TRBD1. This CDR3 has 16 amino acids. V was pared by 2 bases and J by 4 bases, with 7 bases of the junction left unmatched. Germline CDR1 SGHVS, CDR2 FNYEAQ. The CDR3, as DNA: TGTGCCAGCAGCTTAAGGATAGGACAGGTCACCGGGGAGCTGTTTTTT. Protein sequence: CASSLRIGQVTGELFF.

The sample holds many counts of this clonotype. CDR3 coding DNA: TGTGCCAGCAGCTTTACAGACTACGAGCAGTACTTC. Its protein product is CASSFTDYEQYF. This chain joins TRBV13 and TRBJ2-7; D is ambiguous. The CDR3 extends over 12 amino acids. Germline V gene data show CDR1 as PRHDT and CDR2 as FYEKMQ (reference sequence). The germline V and J ends were trimmed by 3 bases and 3 bases, with 6 bases remaining between them.